A selection of T cell receptor beta chains follows, all from one sample in a study of OX40 agonist ivuxolimab in advanced cancers. Using immunoSEQ multiplex PCR, the repertoire was profiled, and TCRdb retains in-frame clones only, with some absent. There are approximately 110,000 clones in the sample; approximately 90% occur only once, and 0.7% to 0.9% lies in the top ten. The sample here was CD4+ or CD8+ T cells sorted from blood, taken in a trial of the OX40 agonist ivuxolimab. The receptors come from an adult with an advanced solid tumor such as melanoma, head and neck, liver or kidney cancer. Each CDR3 is given with its conserved first and last residue. The D gene is left open where the match is weak. Expanded clones get a size class; other rows say once, few or many, or leave the size out.

once	TRBV28	TRBJ2-1	NA	CASSLANTNEQFF	TGTGCCAGCAGTTTGGCTAACACCAATGAGCAGTTCTTC
NA	TRBV4-2	TRBJ1-5	TRBD1	CASSPVTDRGGQPQHF	TGTGCCAGCAGCCCCGTAACGGACAGGGGAGGACAGCCCCAGCATTTT
NA	TRBV6-6	TRBJ2-7	NA	CASSGGRSYEQYF	TGTGCCAGCTCTGGGGGTCGTTCCTACGAGCAGTACTTC
NA	TRBV6-1	TRBJ1-2	NA	CASSESGNYGYTF	TGTGCCAGCAGTGAATCGGGTAACTATGGCTACACCTTC
NA	TRBV6-5	TRBJ2-2	NA	CASGDTNTGELFF	TGTGCCAGTGGGGACACGAACACCGGGGAGCTGTTTTTT
NA	TRBV6-5	TRBJ1-3	NA	CASSYSGTGNTIYF	TGTGCCAGCAGTTACTCCGGGACTGGAAACACCATATATTTT
NA	TRBV11-3	TRBJ1-1	TRBD1	CASRLTGTGETEAFF	TGTGCCAGCAGACTTACCGGGACAGGGGAGACTGAAGCTTTCTTT
NA	TRBV11-2	TRBJ2-7	NA	CASSPNTQGKQYF	TGTGCCAGCAGCCCCAATACTCAGGGGAAGCAGTACTTC
NA	TRBV28	TRBJ2-7	NA	CASRITGNYEQYF	TGTGCCAGCAGAATCACAGGGAACTACGAGCAGTACTTC
NA	TRBV12-5	TRBJ1-2	NA	CASGLSAGRHGYTF	TGTGCTAGTGGTTTGTCCGCAGGAAGGCATGGCTACACCTTC
NA	TRBV5-1	TRBJ2-7	NA	CASSLERGVVSYEQYF	TGCGCCAGCAGCTTGGAACGGGGAGTGGTGTCCTACGAGCAGTACTTC
once	TRBV5-1	TRBJ1-3	TRBD1	CASSKPGQGGNTIYF	TGCGCCAGCAGCAAACCGGGACAGGGGGGAAACACCATATATTTT
NA	TRBV30	TRBJ1-2	NA	CAWKFSGVRHGYTF	TGTGCCTGGAAATTCTCGGGAGTTAGACATGGCTACACCTTC
NA	TRBV25-1	TRBJ2-3	TRBD2	CASSVTWSGSGVDTQYF	TGTGCCAGCAGCGTCACCTGGAGCGGGAGTGGGGTAGATACGCAGTATTTT
NA	TRBV10-3	TRBJ2-1	TRBD2	CAISDPGLRAGVNNEQFF	TGTGCCATCAGTGACCCCGGATTACGAGCGGGAGTAAACAATGAGCAGTTCTTC
NA	TRBV30	TRBJ1-2	NA	CAWSGKGSRGYTF	TGTGCCTGGAGTGGAAAGGGCTCTCGAGGCTACACCTTC
NA	TRBV2	TRBJ2-5	NA	CASIRTPQETQYF	TGTGCCAGCATTCGAACTCCGCAAGAGACCCAGTACTTC
NA	TRBV2	TRBJ1-1	NA	CASTAGMNTEAFF	TGTGCCAGCACAGCAGGCATGAACACTGAAGCTTTCTTT
NA	TRBV7-3	TRBJ2-5	TRBD2	CASSSGLAGVGGETQYF	TGTGCCAGCAGCTCGGGACTAGCGGGAGTAGGGGGGGAGACCCAGTACTTC
NA	TRBV28	TRBJ1-1	NA	CASTPGAPNTEAFF	TGTGCCAGCACCCCGGGGGCGCCTAACACTGAAGCTTTCTTT
NA	TRBV9	TRBJ2-7	NA	CASSALATGSSYEQYF	TGTGCCAGCAGCGCTCTTGCGACAGGTAGCTCCTACGAGCAGTACTTC
NA	TRBV19	TRBJ2-1	TRBD2	CASSIDLAGRYNEQFF	TGTGCCAGTAGTATTGACTTAGCGGGCAGGTACAATGAGCAGTTCTTC
NA	TRBV28	TRBJ1-3	NA	CASTSALGSGNTIYF	TGTGCCAGCACTTCCGCCCTGGGCTCTGGAAACACCATATATTTT
once	TRBV7-3	TRBJ2-3	NA	CASSLGLLGPTDTQYF	TGTGCCAGCAGCTTAGGTCTACTGGGTCCCACAGATACGCAGTATTTT
NA	TRBV10-1	TRBJ2-1	NA	CASSRTAPQSYNEQFF	TGCGCCAGCAGCCGCACAGCGCCCCAGAGTTACAATGAGCAGTTCTTC
NA	TRBV7-2	TRBJ2-5	TRBD2	CASTSPGTSGQWTQYF	TGTGCCAGCACCTCACCCGGGACTAGCGGGCAATGGACCCAGTACTTC
NA	TRBV5-1	TRBJ1-1	NA	CASSTSGAGNTEAFF	TGCGCCAGCAGCACGTCGGGGGCCGGGAACACTGAAGCTTTCTTT
NA	TRBV6-5	TRBJ1-2	NA	CASSKIANYGYTF	TGTGCCAGCAGTAAAATAGCTAACTATGGCTACACCTTC
NA	TRBV15	TRBJ2-3	NA	CATSRVGSGRADTQYF	TGTGCCACCAGCAGAGTTGGATCGGGGCGGGCAGATACGCAGTATTTT
NA	TRBV27	TRBJ1-1	NA	CASSYDRNTEAFF	TGTGCCAGCAGCTACGACAGGAACACTGAAGCTTTCTTT
once	TRBV2	TRBJ1-5	NA	CASRGPDGNQPQHF	TGTGCCAGCAGAGGACCGGACGGCAATCAGCCCCAGCATTTT
NA	TRBV7-2	TRBJ1-2	TRBD1	CASSLGDRNYGYTF	TGTGCCAGCAGCTTAGGGGACAGGAACTATGGCTACACCTTC
NA	TRBV11-2	TRBJ1-1	NA	CASSLARTVMNTEAFF	TGTGCCAGCAGCTTAGCTAGGACGGTCATGAACACTGAAGCTTTCTTT
NA	TRBV4-1	TRBJ1-4	NA	CASSQVGRRVFSEKLFF	TGCGCCAGCAGCCAAGTAGGAAGGAGGGTATTTAGTGAAAAACTGTTTTTT
NA	TRBV27	TRBJ2-2	NA	CASTETSAGELFF	TGTGCCAGCACAGAGACATCCGCCGGGGAGCTGTTTTTT
NA	TRBV7-2	TRBJ2-5	NA	CASSLAGRIQETQYF	TGTGCCAGCAGCTTAGCAGGCAGGATACAAGAGACCCAGTACTTC
NA	TRBV6-5	TRBJ1-5	NA	CASSYLGAGQPQHF	TGTGCCAGCAGTTATTTGGGGGCTGGGCAGCCCCAGCATTTT
NA	TRBV5-6	TRBJ1-5	TRBD1	CASSSRTGFQPQHF	TGTGCCAGCAGCTCTAGGACAGGGTTTCAGCCCCAGCATTTT
NA	TRBV6-5	TRBJ2-7	TRBD1	CASSPHRGTYEQYF	TGTGCCAGCAGTCCCCACAGGGGGACCTACGAGCAGTACTTC
NA	TRBV6-5	TRBJ2-1	TRBD2	CASRKREVSYNEQFF	TGTGCCAGCAGGAAGCGGGAGGTCTCCTACAATGAGCAGTTCTTC
NA	TRBV15	TRBJ2-7	NA	CATSRDQYEQYF	TGTGCCACCAGCAGAGATCAGTACGAGCAGTACTTC
NA	TRBV28	TRBJ1-5	TRBD1	CASSPDRLNQPQHF	TGTGCCAGCAGTCCGGACAGGCTCAATCAGCCCCAGCATTTT
once	TRBV10-3	TRBJ1-2	NA	CAISQDISANYGYTF	TGTGCCATCAGCCAAGACATATCCGCTAACTATGGCTACACCTTC
NA	TRBV19	TRBJ1-5	NA	CASSIEGAQPQHF	TGTGCCAGTAGTATAGAAGGGGCTCAGCCCCAGCATTTT
NA	TRBV28	TRBJ1-4	NA	CASSFGGRLTEKLFF	TGTGCCAGCAGTTTTGGGGGCCGTTTAACCGAAAAACTGTTTTTT
once	TRBV7-7	TRBJ2-2	TRBD1	CAVRDRGNTGELFF	TGTGCTGTCCGGGACAGGGGCAACACCGGGGAGCTGTTTTTT
NA	TRBV5-1	TRBJ2-7	TRBD2	CASSRGLAYEQYF	TGCGCCAGCAGCCGGGGACTAGCCTACGAGCAGTACTTC
NA	TRBV19	TRBJ1-5	NA	CASSQQDYNQPQHF	TGTGCCAGTAGTCAACAGGATTACAATCAGCCCCAGCATTTT
once	TRBV11-3	TRBJ2-7	TRBD2	CASSLIRASGSFDEQYF	TGTGCCAGCAGCTTAATCCGGGCTAGCGGGAGTTTCGACGAGCAGTACTTC
once	TRBV18	TRBJ1-1	NA	CASSPRGQNTEAFF	TGTGCCAGCTCACCACGGGGTCAGAACACTGAAGCTTTCTTT
NA	TRBV5-1	TRBJ2-7	NA	CASSSGTNSYEQYF	TGCGCCAGCAGCTCCGGGACAAACTCCTACGAGCAGTACTTC